Listed here is a single T cell receptor (beta chain). This entry is derived from a study of identical twins. Germline CDR1 is SGHRS and CDR2 is YFSETQ. The CDR3 loop spans 16 amino acids. With 4 bases removed from V and 1 base from J, the gap between germline ends came to 12 bases. Using its own MiXCR run on the 5' RACE reads, TCRdb lists one record per CDR3 protein. The sample has some 440,000 distinct CDR3 sequences; roughly 24% are singletons. This same sample was also part of a study on T cells expressing NK-cell markers. In that study: Most of the eight sequenced donors were HCMV-seropositive; one was seronegative.

V usage is TRBV5-1 and J usage is TRBJ2-6, with no clear D. Sequencing was performed on CD4+ T cells sorted from blood. This sequence originates from a woman in her late teens or twenties in good health. The CDR3 here is CASSPRWGSGANVLTF. The CDR3 DNA sequence: TGCGCCAGCAGCCCCCGATGGGGTTCTGGGGCCAACGTCCTGACTTTC. Drawing the rest from reference TRBV5-1 and TRBJ2-6, the complete variable domain is KAGVTQTPRYLIKTRGQQVTLSCSPISGHRSVSWYQQTPGQGLQFLFEYFSETQRNKGNFPGRFSGRQFSNSRSEMNVSTLELGDSALYLCASSPRWGSGANVLTFGAGSRLTVL.